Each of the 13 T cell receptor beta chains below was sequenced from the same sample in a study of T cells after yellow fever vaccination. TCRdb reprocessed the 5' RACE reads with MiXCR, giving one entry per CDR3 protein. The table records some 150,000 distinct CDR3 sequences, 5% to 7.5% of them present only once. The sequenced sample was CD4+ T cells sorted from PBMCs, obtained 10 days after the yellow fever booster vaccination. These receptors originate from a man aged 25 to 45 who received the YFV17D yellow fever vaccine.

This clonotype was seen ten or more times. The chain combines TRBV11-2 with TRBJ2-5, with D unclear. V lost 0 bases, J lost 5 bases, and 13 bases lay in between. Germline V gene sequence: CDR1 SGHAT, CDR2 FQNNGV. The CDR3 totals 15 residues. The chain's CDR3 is CASSLEFRALETQYF. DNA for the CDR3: TGTGCCAGCAGCTTAGAATTCCGGGCGTTGGAGACCCAGTACTTC.

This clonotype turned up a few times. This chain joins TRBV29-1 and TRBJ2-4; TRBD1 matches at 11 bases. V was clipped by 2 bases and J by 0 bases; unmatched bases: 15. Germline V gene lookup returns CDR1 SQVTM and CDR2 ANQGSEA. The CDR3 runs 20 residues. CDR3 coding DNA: TGCAGCGTTGAAATGTTAGTTTGGACAGGGGGCAAATTAGCCAAAAACATTCAGTACTTC. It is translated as CSVEMLVWTGGKLAKNIQYF. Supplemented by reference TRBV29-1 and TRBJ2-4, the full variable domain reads SAVISQKPSRDICQRGTSLTIQCQVDSQVTMMFWYRQQPGQSLTLIATANQGSEATYESGFVIDKFPISRPNLTFSTLTVSNMSPEDSSIYLCSVEMLVWTGGKLAKNIQYFGAGTRLSVL.

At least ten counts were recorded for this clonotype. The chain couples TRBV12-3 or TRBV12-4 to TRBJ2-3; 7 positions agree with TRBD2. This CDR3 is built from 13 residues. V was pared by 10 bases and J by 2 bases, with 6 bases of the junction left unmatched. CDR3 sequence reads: CATRTRYTDTQYF. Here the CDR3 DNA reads TGTGCCACCAGGACTAGATACACAGATACGCAGTATTTT.

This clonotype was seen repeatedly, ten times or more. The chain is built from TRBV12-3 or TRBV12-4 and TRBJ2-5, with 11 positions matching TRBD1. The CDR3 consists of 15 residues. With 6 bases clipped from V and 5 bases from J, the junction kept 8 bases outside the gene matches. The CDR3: CASSSGTGGGETQYF. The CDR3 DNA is TGTGCCAGCAGCTCCGGGACAGGGGGAGGCGAGACCCAGTACTTC.

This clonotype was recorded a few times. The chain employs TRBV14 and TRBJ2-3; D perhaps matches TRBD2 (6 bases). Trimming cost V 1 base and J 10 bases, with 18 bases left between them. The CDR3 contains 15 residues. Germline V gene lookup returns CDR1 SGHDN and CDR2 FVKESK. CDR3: CASSQVVGAGQAQYF. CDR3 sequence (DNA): TGTGCCAGCAGCCAAGTTGTCGGAGCGGGTCAAGCGCAGTATTTT.

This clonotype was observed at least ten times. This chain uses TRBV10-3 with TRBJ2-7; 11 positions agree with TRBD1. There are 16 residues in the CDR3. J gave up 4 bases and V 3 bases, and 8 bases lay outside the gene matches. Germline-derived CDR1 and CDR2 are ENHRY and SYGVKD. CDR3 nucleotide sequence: TGTGCCATCAGTGATAGTGGGGACAGGGGGAGATACGAGCAGTACTTC. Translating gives CAISDSGDRGRYEQYF.

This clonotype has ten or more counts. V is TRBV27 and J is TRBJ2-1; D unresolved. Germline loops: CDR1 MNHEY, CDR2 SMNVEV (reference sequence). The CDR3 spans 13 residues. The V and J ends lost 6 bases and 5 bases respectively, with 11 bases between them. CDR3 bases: TGTGCCAGCAGCTACTTCCCCCACAATGAGCAGTTCTTC. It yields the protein CASSYFPHNEQFF.

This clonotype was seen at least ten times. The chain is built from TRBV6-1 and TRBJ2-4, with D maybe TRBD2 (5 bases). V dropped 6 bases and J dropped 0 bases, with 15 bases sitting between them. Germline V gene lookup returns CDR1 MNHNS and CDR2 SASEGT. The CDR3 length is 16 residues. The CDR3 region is CASRPYPAGAKNIQYF. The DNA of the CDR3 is TGTGCCAGCAGACCCTACCCTGCGGGAGCCAAAAACATTCAGTACTTC.

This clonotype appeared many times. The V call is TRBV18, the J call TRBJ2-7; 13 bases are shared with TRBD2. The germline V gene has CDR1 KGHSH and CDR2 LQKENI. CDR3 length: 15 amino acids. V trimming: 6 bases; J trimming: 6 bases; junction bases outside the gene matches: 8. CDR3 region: CASSPEGLAGSEQYF. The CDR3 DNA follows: TGTGCCAGCTCTCCCGAGGGACTAGCGGGATCCGAGCAGTACTTC.

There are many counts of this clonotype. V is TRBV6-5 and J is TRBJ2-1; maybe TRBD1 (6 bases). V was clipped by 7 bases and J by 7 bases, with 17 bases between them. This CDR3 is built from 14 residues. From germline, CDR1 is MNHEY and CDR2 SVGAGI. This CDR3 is CASIGGEGDNEQFF. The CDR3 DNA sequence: TGTGCCAGCATAGGAGGAGAGGGGGATAATGAGCAGTTCTTC.

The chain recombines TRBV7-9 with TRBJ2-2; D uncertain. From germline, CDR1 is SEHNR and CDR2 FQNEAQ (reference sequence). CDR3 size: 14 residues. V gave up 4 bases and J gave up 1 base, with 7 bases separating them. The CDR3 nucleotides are TGTGCCAGCAGCTGGATCAGGAACACCGGGGAGCTGTTTTTT. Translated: CASSWIRNTGELFF.

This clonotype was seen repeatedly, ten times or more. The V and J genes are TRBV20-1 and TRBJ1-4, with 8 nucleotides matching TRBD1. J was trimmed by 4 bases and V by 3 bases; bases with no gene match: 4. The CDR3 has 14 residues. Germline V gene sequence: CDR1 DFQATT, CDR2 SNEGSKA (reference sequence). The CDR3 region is CSASRQGYNEKLFF. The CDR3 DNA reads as TGCAGTGCTAGCCGACAGGGGTATAATGAAAAACTGTTTTTT.

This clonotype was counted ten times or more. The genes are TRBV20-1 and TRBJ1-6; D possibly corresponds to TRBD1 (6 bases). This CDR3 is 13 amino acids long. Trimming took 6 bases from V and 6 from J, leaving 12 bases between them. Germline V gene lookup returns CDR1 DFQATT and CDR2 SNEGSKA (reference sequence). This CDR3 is CSANRASNSPLHF. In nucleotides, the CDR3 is TGCAGTGCGAACAGGGCTTCTAATTCACCCCTCCACTTT.